Below, 10 T cell receptor beta chains from the same sample are listed, as sequenced in a study of blood T cell repertoires in COVID-19. Libraries were prepared by immunoSEQ multiplex PCR; TCRdb keeps only in-frame clonotypes and omits some of them. The sample lists some 670,000 clones; 90% were seen once. The sequenced sample was peripheral blood. The receptors here all came from a woman aged 18-29 years with acute or convalescent COVID-19.

The rearrangement uses TRBV5-1 and TRBJ2-3; 9 bases align to TRBD1. Unmatched junction bases numbered 5, after V lost 4 bases and J lost 2 bases. Germline-derived CDR1 and CDR2 are SGHRS and YFSETQ. There are 15 residues in the CDR3. DNA of the CDR3: TGCGCCAGCAGCCTCGGACAGGGGCCCACAGATACGCAGTATTTT. Translating gives CASSLGQGPTDTQYF. Full variable domain (outside the CDR3, taken from reference TRBV5-1 and TRBJ2-3): KAGVTQTPRYLIKTRGQQVTLSCSPISGHRSVSWYQQTPGQGLQFLFEYFSETQRNKGNFPGRFSGRQFSNSRSEMNVSTLELGDSALYLCASSLGQGPTDTQYFGPGTRLTVL.

The V and J genes are TRBV6-1 and TRBJ2-2; D is perhaps TRBD1 (5 bases). Trimming pared 3 bases from V and 4 bases from J, leaving 15 bases between. There are 16 residues in the CDR3. The V gene's germline CDR1 is MNHNS and CDR2 SASEGT. CDR3 region: CASSESPGSGTGELFF. For the CDR3, the DNA is TGTGCCAGCAGTGAGTCCCCAGGGTCGGGCACCGGGGAGCTGTTTTTT.

The rearrangement uses TRBV11-1 and TRBJ2-7; 9 bases line up with TRBD1. Germline V gene data show CDR1 as SGHAT and CDR2 as FQDESV (reference sequence). The V segment lost 2 bases and the J segment 2 bases; nucleotides outside the gene matches: 7. The CDR3 loop spans 16 amino acids. CDR3 nucleotides: TGTGCCAGCAGCTTATTCGACAGGGGGACTACCTACGAGCAGTACTTC. It yields the protein CASSLFDRGTTYEQYF.

The rearrangement joins TRBV5-1 to TRBJ2-1; 10 positions agree with TRBD2. The ends lost 9 bases at V and 1 base at J; junction bases unmatched: 13. Germline V gives CDR1 SGHRS, CDR2 YFSETQ. There are 17 residues in the CDR3. CDR3 bases: TGCGCCACCCGGGGGGGTAGCGGGGGGCCTTCCTACAATGAGCAGTTCTTC. Translating it yields CATRGGSGGPSYNEQFF.

This chain connects TRBV28 to TRBJ2-7; D not resolved. CDR3 length: 13 residues. The ends were cut back, 5 bases at V and 2 bases at J, with 10 bases in the middle. The V gene's germline CDR1 is MDHEN and CDR2 SYDVKM. As DNA, the CDR3 is TGTGCCAGCAGTCCCCGGAGAACCTACGAGCAGTACTTC. Translation: CASSPRRTYEQYF. The full variable domain, rest sourced from reference TRBV28 and TRBJ2-7, is DVKVTQSSRYLVKRTGEKVFLECVQDMDHENMFWYRQDPGLGLRLIYFSYDVKMKEKGDIPEGYSVSREKKERFSLILESASTNQTSMYLCASSPRRTYEQYFGPGTRLTVT.

This clone appeared once. The chain combines TRBV29-1 with TRBJ1-2; 9 bases agree with TRBD1. Trimming removed 1 base from V and 4 bases from J; junction bases left unmatched: 1. Germline loops: CDR1 SQVTM, CDR2 ANQGSEA. The CDR3 covers 13 residues. CDR3 nucleotides: TGCAGCGTTGAAGGGGACAGGGCCTATGGCTACACCTTC. The encoded protein is CSVEGDRAYGYTF.

This clone was detected only a few times. The genes are TRBV9 and TRBJ1-2, with D perhaps TRBD1 (6 bases). Trimming pared 3 bases from V and 4 bases from J, leaving 13 bases between. The CDR3 contains 14 residues. Germline V gene lookup returns CDR1 SGDLS and CDR2 YYNGEE. The CDR3: CASSARGGSYGYTF. In DNA form, the CDR3 reads TGTGCCAGCAGCGCGCGAGGGGGAAGCTATGGCTACACCTTC.

The chain carries TRBV2 and TRBJ1-5; D is unclear. Per the germline V gene, CDR1 is SNHLY and CDR2 is FYNNEI. The ends were cut back, 7 bases at V and 0 bases at J, with 10 bases in the middle. The CDR3 contains 14 residues. The CDR3: CASTMAHSNQPQHF. Here the CDR3 DNA reads TGTGCCAGCACCATGGCCCATAGCAATCAGCCCCAGCATTTT.

The chain links TRBV29-1 to TRBJ1-4; D not resolved. V lost 4 bases and J lost 0, with 6 bases in between. The CDR3 totals 13 residues. The germline V gene has CDR1 SQVTM and CDR2 ANQGSEA. The CDR3 loop reads CSVGAATNEKLFF. The CDR3 DNA is TGCAGCGTTGGGGCCGCAACTAATGAAAAACTGTTTTTT.

V is TRBV12-3 or TRBV12-4 and J is TRBJ1-2; 7 nucleotides agree with TRBD1. The CDR3 has 13 amino acids. With V trimmed by 3 bases and J by 7 bases, 5 bases remained unmatched. For the CDR3, the DNA is TGTGCCAGCAGTTTTAGGCCAGGGGGTGGCTACACCTTC. Its translation is CASSFRPGGGYTF.